Each of the 14 T cell receptor beta chains below was sequenced from the same sample in a study of technical replicates of blood from several donors. Profiling relied on immunoSEQ multiplex PCR, and the TCRdb table lists in-frame clones only, not all of them. Of around 50,000 clones detected, about 95% appear once; the ten largest clones hold approximately 0.22%. The sequencing input was T cells isolated from PBMCs. The receptors stem from a human donor in good health.

The chain combines TRBV15 with TRBJ2-2, with 7 bases aligning to TRBD1. The germline V gene has CDR1 LNHNV and CDR2 YYDKDF (reference sequence). The V gene end was trimmed by 2 bases and the J gene end by 0 bases; junction bases not matched to a gene: 6. This CDR3 comprises 17 residues. CDR3 region: CATSRSWTGANTGELFF. The CDR3 DNA is TGTGCCACCAGCAGATCCTGGACAGGCGCGAACACCGGGGAGCTGTTTTTT.

V and J are TRBV7-9 and TRBJ1-5; TRBD1 might be the D (6 bases). The CDR3 has 17 residues. V was pared by 3 bases and J by 6 bases, with 21 bases between. Germline loops: CDR1 SEHNR, CDR2 FQNEAQ (reference sequence). Here the CDR3 reads CASSLSGGAGGRQPQHF. The CDR3 nucleotides read TGTGCCAGCAGCTTGAGTGGGGGGGCGGGTGGTCGTCAGCCCCAGCATTTT.

CDR3 nucleotides: TGTGCCAGCAGCTACGAGTGGGACAGAGCCAAAAACATTCAGTACTTC. Protein product: CASSYEWDRAKNIQYF. J is TRBJ2-4 and V is TRBV5-6; TRBD1 matches 7 bases. The J segment lost 0 bases and the V segment lost 3 bases, leaving 6 bases of the junction unmatched. CDR1 and CDR2 (germline): SGHDT, YYEEEE. The CDR3 totals 16 residues.

The chain has TRBV7-6 and TRBJ1-2; the match to TRBD1 covers 8 bases. The CDR3 runs 14 residues. The germline V gene has CDR1 SGHVS and CDR2 FNYEAQ. The ends lost 5 bases at V and 8 bases at J; junction bases unmatched: 10. The CDR3 spells CASSTGQGVNGYTF. In DNA form, the CDR3 reads TGTGCCAGCAGCACCGGACAGGGCGTAAACGGCTACACCTTC.

The rearrangement joins TRBV19 to TRBJ2-7; 9 bases map to TRBD2. This CDR3 is built from 12 residues. Trimming cost V 10 bases and J 1 base; bases outside gene matches: 2. CDR1 is LNHDA and CDR2 is SQIVND in the germline V gene (reference sequence). This chain's CDR3 is CATAGGSYEQYF. DNA for the CDR3: TGTGCCACAGCGGGGGGTTCCTACGAGCAGTACTTC.

V gene TRBV28 combines with J gene TRBJ2-7; 9 nucleotides align to TRBD2. Germline loops: CDR1 MDHEN, CDR2 SYDVKM. V trimming: 7 bases; J trimming: 2 bases; junction bases outside the gene matches: 6. CDR3 length: 14 amino acids. The CDR3 DNA reads TGTGCCAGCACCGTTAGCGGGGGCACCTACGAGCAGTACTTC. Protein sequence: CASTVSGGTYEQYF.

The chain has TRBV5-1 and TRBJ2-1, with a possible D match to TRBD1 (6 bases). The germline gives CDR1 SGHRS, CDR2 YFSETQ. CDR3 length: 14 residues. Trimming removed 3 bases from V and 5 bases from J, with 12 bases in between. The CDR3 DNA follows: TGCGCCAGCAGCTCCGGGACATCGAACAATGAGCAGTTCTTC. Its protein is CASSSGTSNNEQFF.

The rearrangement uses TRBV13 and TRBJ1-2; 7 positions agree with TRBD1. J was trimmed by 2 bases and V by 4 bases; bases with no gene match: 10. CDR1 and CDR2 (germline): PRHDT, FYEKMQ (reference sequence). The CDR3 length is 16 residues. The DNA of the CDR3 is TGTGCCAGCAGCTCCCCCGGGACAGATCGAAACTATGGCTACACCTTC. Translated: CASSSPGTDRNYGYTF. Full variable domain (missing parts from reference TRBV13 and TRBJ1-2): AAGVIQSPRHLIKEKRETATLKCYPIPRHDTVYWYQQGPGQDPQFLISFYEKMQSDKGSIPDRFSAQQFSDYHSELNMSSLELGDSALYFCASSSPGTDRNYGYTFGSGTRLTVV.

This chain joins TRBV11-2 and TRBJ2-7, with TRBD2 identical over 10 bases. After removal of 5 bases from V and 3 bases from J, the junction contained 4 bases not matched to a gene. The CDR3 has 14 residues. Germline V gene lookup returns CDR1 SGHAT and CDR2 FQNNGV. CDR3 sequence reads: CASSQLAGLYEQYF. The CDR3 DNA reads TGTGCCAGCAGCCAACTAGCGGGACTCTACGAGCAGTACTTC.

V usage is TRBV10-2 and J usage is TRBJ2-2; 8 bases align to TRBD1. The V and J ends lost 2 bases and 4 bases, in that order; junction bases with no gene match: 0. This CDR3 spans 14 amino acids. Germline values: CDR1 WSHSY, CDR2 SAAADI. The CDR3: CASSEGQGTGELFF. The CDR3 region has the DNA TGCGCCAGCAGTGAGGGACAGGGCACCGGGGAGCTGTTTTTT.

J is TRBJ2-7 and V is TRBV14, with TRBD2 matching 10 bases. V dropped 6 bases and J dropped 2; count of bases not matched to a gene: 13. Germline CDR1 is SGHDN and CDR2 is FVKESK. The CDR3 contains 17 residues. CDR3 sequence: CASSSIASGSMTYEQYF. The CDR3 region has the DNA TGTGCCAGCAGTTCCATAGCTAGCGGGAGTATGACCTACGAGCAGTACTTC. The variable domain in full, completed from reference TRBV14 and TRBJ2-7, reads EAGVTQFPSHSVIEKGQTVTLRCDPISGHDNLYWYRRVMGKEIKFLLHFVKESKQDESGMPNNRFLAERTGGTYSTLKVQPAELEDSGVYFCASSSIASGSMTYEQYFGPGTRLTVT.

The V and J genes are TRBV5-1 and TRBJ2-2; maybe TRBD1 (6 bases). The CDR3 loop spans 16 amino acids. Germline lookup yields CDR1 SGHRS and CDR2 YFSETQ. With 0 bases removed from V and 6 bases from J, the gap between germline ends came to 15 bases. CDR3 DNA sequence: TGCGCCAGCAGCTTGGACAGGGTGGCAAGAGCCGGGGAGCTGTTTTTT. Encoded protein: CASSLDRVARAGELFF.

The chain employs TRBV10-3 and TRBJ2-3, with 7 nucleotides matching TRBD1. With 10 bases clipped from V and 3 bases from J, the junction kept 4 bases outside the gene matches. There are 12 residues in the CDR3. Germline-derived CDR1 and CDR2 are ENHRY and SYGVKD. In DNA, the CDR3 is TGTGCCACCAGGACAGGAACAGATACGCAGTATTTT. It is translated as CATRTGTDTQYF.

This chain connects TRBV18 to TRBJ2-1, with 7 bases matching TRBD2. V trimming: 7 bases; J trimming: 0 bases; junction bases outside the gene matches: 6. Germline assignment: CDR1 KGHSH and CDR2 LQKENI. This CDR3 has 15 residues. CDR3: CASYLGGSSYNEQFF. In nucleotides, the CDR3 is TGTGCCAGCTACCTGGGAGGGAGCTCCTACAATGAGCAGTTCTTC.